This T cell receptor beta chain derives from a study of metastatic and nonmetastatic thyroid tumors. For the study at large: Blood and tumor or nodule tissue repertoires from malignant and benign thyroid patients were compared. Study findings and constraints: Malignant thyroid tumors reportedly exceeded benign nodules significantly in TCR beta diversity, with the difference appearing in blood and tumor.

In the authors' workflow: Researchers built a distant-metastasis classifier for papillary thyroid cancer that drew on CDR3 differences across clinicopathological groups. TCRdb re-processed the PCR reads through MiXCR. These V and J calls rely on TCRdb rather than the paper's analysis. The sample has around 53,000 clones; about 15% are singletons. Ten or more counts support this clone. Its antigen remains unknown. Thyroid surgery had not been preceded by any treatment in any patient. The CDR3 runs 16 residues. V gave up 5 bases and J gave up 6 bases; unmatched junction bases: 14. Germline V lookup: CDR1 MDHEN, CDR2 SYDVKM.

The TCR was taken from a female donor with papillary thyroid cancer or a benign thyroid nodule (not recorded which). Some clones in this sample may be carry-over from other donors' samples. This chain connects TRBV28 to TRBJ2-3; 7 bases match TRBD2. Sequences were obtained from blood. CDR3: CASSNGGGVREDTQYF. The CDR3 nucleotides are TGTGCCAGCAGTAACGGGGGAGGGGTTAGAGAGGATACGCAGTATTTT.